These T cell receptor beta chains were read from a single sample in a study of Graves' ophthalmopathy and Graves' hyperthyroidism. A single record per CDR3 protein comes from TCRdb applying MiXCR to the multiplex PCR reads. Altogether a few hundred thousand distinct CDR3 sequences are present, approximately 17% being singletons, with the ten largest covering roughly 2.4%. Sequencing was performed on peripheral blood. The receptors shown here come from an adult woman with stable Graves' hyperthyroidism. The CDR3 runs from the conserved cysteine through the conserved F or W. The D gene is left open where the match is weak. Only some rows state a clone size, as once, few, many or a class for expanded clones.

D gene: TRBD1; J gene: TRBJ1-1; V gene: TRBV11-2; clone size: many; CDR3 DNA: TGTGCCAGCAGCGCAAGCCGACAGGGGGCAGAGACTGAAGCTTTCTTT; CDR3 protein: CASSASRQGAETEAFF
D gene: -; J gene: TRBJ1-2; V gene: TRBV18; clone size: few; CDR3 DNA: TGTGCCAGCTCACCGTCAGAGGGAGCTAACTATGGCTACACCTTC; CDR3 protein: CASSPSEGANYGYTF
D gene: -; J gene: TRBJ2-7; V gene: TRBV4-2; clone size: -; CDR3 DNA: TGTGCCAGCAGCCAAGATCCCAGGGGGAGGGACGAGCAGTACTTC; CDR3 protein: CASSQDPRGRDEQYF
D gene: TRBD1; J gene: TRBJ2-7; V gene: TRBV24-1; clone size: -; CDR3 DNA: TGTGCCACCAGTGATACAGGGGGACCCTTGTACGAGCAGTACTTC; CDR3 protein: CATSDTGGPLYEQYF
D gene: -; J gene: TRBJ1-2; V gene: TRBV20-1; clone size: many; CDR3 DNA: TGCAGCGTTCCCGGGGGGCCTTATGGCTACACCTTC; CDR3 protein: CSVPGGPYGYTF
D gene: -; J gene: TRBJ2-5; V gene: TRBV20-1; clone size: many; CDR3 DNA: TGCAGTGCTAGCGGGCGGCAAGAGACCCAGTACTTC; CDR3 protein: CSASGRQETQYF
D gene: -; J gene: TRBJ2-1; V gene: TRBV9; clone size: -; CDR3 DNA: TGTGCCAGCAGCGTAGGCCCTAGCCCCCGTGAGCAGTTCTTC; CDR3 protein: CASSVGPSPREQFF
D gene: -; J gene: TRBJ1-1; V gene: TRBV5-1; clone size: once; CDR3 DNA: TGCGCCAGCAGCGTAGGGGGGGTGGCTGAAGCTTTCTTT; CDR3 protein: CASSVGGVAEAFF
D gene: -; J gene: TRBJ2-7; V gene: TRBV11-2; clone size: many; CDR3 DNA: TGTGCCAGCACCCGGTATTCGGGAACCTACGAGCAGTACTTC; CDR3 protein: CASTRYSGTYEQYF
D gene: -; J gene: TRBJ2-7; V gene: TRBV7-2; clone size: many; CDR3 DNA: TGTGCCAGCAGCTTAGGAGGGGCTTTGTTCGCCGAGCAGTACTTC; CDR3 protein: CASSLGGALFAEQYF
D gene: -; J gene: TRBJ1-1; V gene: TRBV29-1; clone size: many; CDR3 DNA: TGCAGCGTAGACCAGGGGCGGGGGAACACTGAAGCTTTCTTT; CDR3 protein: CSVDQGRGNTEAFF
D gene: -; J gene: TRBJ2-4; V gene: TRBV19; clone size: -; CDR3 DNA: TGTGCCAGTAGTATAGACAGGGCGTCGGACATTCAGTACTTC; CDR3 protein: CASSIDRASDIQYF
D gene: TRBD1; J gene: TRBJ1-2; V gene: TRBV6-5; clone size: many; CDR3 DNA: TGTGCCAGCCGGGACAGGGGCATTTATGGCTACACCTTC; CDR3 protein: CASRDRGIYGYTF
D gene: TRBD2; J gene: TRBJ2-2; V gene: TRBV20-1; clone size: many; CDR3 DNA: TGCAGTGCTAGACTAGCGGGAGAGGTCGGGGAGCTGTTTTTT; CDR3 protein: CSARLAGEVGELFF
D gene: -; J gene: TRBJ1-1; V gene: TRBV29-1; clone size: many; CDR3 DNA: TGCAGCTCCCCGGGACTCGGAAACACTGAAGCTTTCTTT; CDR3 protein: CSSPGLGNTEAFF
D gene: -; J gene: TRBJ2-2; V gene: TRBV12-3/TRBV12-4; clone size: many; CDR3 DNA: TGTGCCAGCAATCCCTCCCCCCGGGGCACCGGGGAGCTGTTTTTT; CDR3 protein: CASNPSPRGTGELFF
D gene: -; J gene: TRBJ1-1; V gene: TRBV12-3/TRBV12-4; clone size: many; CDR3 DNA: TGTGCCAGCAGTACGACACTGAACACTGAAGCTTTCTTT; CDR3 protein: CASSTTLNTEAFF
D gene: TRBD2; J gene: TRBJ2-7; V gene: TRBV28; clone size: many; CDR3 DNA: TGTGCCAGCAGTTTAACTAGCGGGAGCTCTCACTCCTACGAGCAGTACTTC; CDR3 protein: CASSLTSGSSHSYEQYF
D gene: -; J gene: TRBJ1-5; V gene: TRBV6-1; clone size: -; CDR3 DNA: TGTGCCAGCAGTGCGGGCAGGGGCCAGCCCCAGCATTTT; CDR3 protein: CASSAGRGQPQHF
D gene: -; J gene: TRBJ2-5; V gene: TRBV20-1; clone size: many; CDR3 DNA: TGCAGTGCCCCTAACCTTCCAGGCGCAGAGACCCAGTACTTC; CDR3 protein: CSAPNLPGAETQYF
D gene: -; J gene: TRBJ2-5; V gene: TRBV6-2/TRBV6-3; clone size: many; CDR3 DNA: TGTGCCACCAGGCCTAGAGTAGCACAAGAGACCCAGTACTTC; CDR3 protein: CATRPRVAQETQYF
D gene: -; J gene: TRBJ2-2; V gene: TRBV11-2; clone size: many; CDR3 DNA: TGTGCCAGCAGGAATGGGCCGAACACCGGGGAGCTGTTTTTT; CDR3 protein: CASRNGPNTGELFF
D gene: -; J gene: TRBJ2-7; V gene: TRBV29-1; clone size: many; CDR3 DNA: TGCAGCGTTGGCACCACGGACTACGAGCAGTACTTC; CDR3 protein: CSVGTTDYEQYF
D gene: -; J gene: TRBJ1-5; V gene: TRBV19; clone size: once; CDR3 DNA: TGTGCCAGTAGTATAGGCGGCAATCAGCCCCAGCGTTTT; CDR3 protein: CASSIGGNQPQRF
D gene: -; J gene: TRBJ1-1; V gene: TRBV18; clone size: many; CDR3 DNA: TGTGCCAGCTCACCTTCGGACGGGGCGCACACTGAAGCTTTCTTT; CDR3 protein: CASSPSDGAHTEAFF
D gene: TRBD1; J gene: TRBJ1-2; V gene: TRBV28; clone size: many; CDR3 DNA: TGTGCCAGCAGTCCAACAGGGGGAGGTGATGGCTACACCTTC; CDR3 protein: CASSPTGGGDGYTF
D gene: -; J gene: TRBJ1-2; V gene: TRBV12-3/TRBV12-4; clone size: many; CDR3 DNA: TGTGCCAGCAGCCCCGATAGGGGGGCGGACTATAGCTACACCTTC; CDR3 protein: CASSPDRGADYSYTF
D gene: TRBD1; J gene: TRBJ1-1; V gene: TRBV14; clone size: many; CDR3 DNA: TGTGCCAGCAGCGCACCTGGACAGGGGGCGAACACTGAAGCTTTCTTT; CDR3 protein: CASSAPGQGANTEAFF
D gene: -; J gene: TRBJ2-2; V gene: TRBV2; clone size: many; CDR3 DNA: TGTGCCAGCAACCGACAGAGGAACACCGGGGAGCTGTTTTTT; CDR3 protein: CASNRQRNTGELFF
D gene: TRBD1; J gene: TRBJ2-7; V gene: TRBV28; clone size: -; CDR3 DNA: TGTGCCAGCAGTGGGCCGGGACAGGGGTCGAGGGAGCAGTACTTC; CDR3 protein: CASSGPGQGSREQYF
D gene: -; J gene: TRBJ2-7; V gene: TRBV12-3/TRBV12-4; clone size: many; CDR3 DNA: TGTGCCGGCAGTTTAGGGCAGAGATTTGACTACGAGCAGTACTTC; CDR3 protein: CAGSLGQRFDYEQYF
D gene: -; J gene: TRBJ2-2; V gene: TRBV2; clone size: many; CDR3 DNA: TGTGCCAGCAGTGAACAGACATTTGCGTCCGGGGAGCTGTTTTTT; CDR3 protein: CASSEQTFASGELFF
D gene: -; J gene: TRBJ1-2; V gene: TRBV11-3; clone size: many; CDR3 DNA: TGTGCCAGCAGCTTACTTGTTTCCGTCAGAGGGGATGGCTACACCTTC; CDR3 protein: CASSLLVSVRGDGYTF
D gene: TRBD1; J gene: TRBJ2-5; V gene: TRBV18; clone size: many; CDR3 DNA: TGTGCCAGCTCACCAACCCAACAGGGGCCGTACCAAGAGACCCAGTACTTC; CDR3 protein: CASSPTQQGPYQETQYF
D gene: TRBD1; J gene: TRBJ2-7; V gene: TRBV6-4; clone size: many; CDR3 DNA: TGTGCCAGCAGCCTCGGGGGGACAGGGGGTGCTAGCTCCTACGAGCAGTACTTC; CDR3 protein: CASSLGGTGGASSYEQYF
D gene: -; J gene: TRBJ2-3; V gene: TRBV29-1; clone size: many; CDR3 DNA: TGCAGCGTTCCCCCGGGCCAGAGGACAGATACGCAGTATTTT; CDR3 protein: CSVPPGQRTDTQYF
D gene: TRBD1; J gene: TRBJ2-7; V gene: TRBV27; clone size: -; CDR3 DNA: TGTGCCAGCAGTACAATCAGGGGGCGCAGATCCGACGAGCAGTACTTC; CDR3 protein: CASSTIRGRRSDEQYF
D gene: TRBD2; J gene: TRBJ2-7; V gene: TRBV28; clone size: many; CDR3 DNA: TGTGCCAGCAGTTTCTTGGGCGGGAGCTCCTACGAGCAGTACTTC; CDR3 protein: CASSFLGGSSYEQYF
D gene: TRBD2; J gene: TRBJ2-7; V gene: TRBV20-1; clone size: many; CDR3 DNA: TGCAGTGCTAGAGATTTCCTAGCGGGGACCTCCTACGAGCAGTACTTC; CDR3 protein: CSARDFLAGTSYEQYF
D gene: TRBD2; J gene: TRBJ2-4; V gene: TRBV28; clone size: many; CDR3 DNA: TGTGCCAGGTTCCCCCTCTTACTAGCGGGAGTTCAAAACATTCAGTACTTC; CDR3 protein: CARFPLLLAGVQNIQYF
D gene: -; J gene: TRBJ1-5; V gene: TRBV11-2; clone size: few; CDR3 DNA: TGTGCCAGCAGCCCTGGACAGTTTAGCAATCAGCCCCAGCATTTT; CDR3 protein: CASSPGQFSNQPQHF
D gene: -; J gene: TRBJ2-5; V gene: TRBV5-5; clone size: few; CDR3 DNA: TGTGCCAGCAGCTTGGCACTGCCTGCCTCGGGGACCCAGTACTTC; CDR3 protein: CASSLALPASGTQYF
D gene: -; J gene: TRBJ2-5; V gene: TRBV2; clone size: many; CDR3 DNA: TGTGCCAGCAGTGAAGAACAGGGTGGGACCCAGTACTTC; CDR3 protein: CASSEEQGGTQYF
D gene: TRBD2; J gene: TRBJ2-5; V gene: TRBV6-1; clone size: -; CDR3 DNA: TGTGCCAGCAGCACCGGGACTAGCCACTTCCAAGAGACCCAGTACTTC; CDR3 protein: CASSTGTSHFQETQYF
D gene: -; J gene: TRBJ2-7; V gene: TRBV7-9; clone size: many; CDR3 DNA: TGTGCCAGCAGTTCAGCAGGGGCCGAGCAGTACTTC; CDR3 protein: CASSSAGAEQYF
D gene: TRBD1; J gene: TRBJ1-2; V gene: TRBV28; clone size: many; CDR3 DNA: TGTGCCAGCAGGGCCGGGACAGGGCCTTGGGGCTACACCTTC; CDR3 protein: CASRAGTGPWGYTF
D gene: TRBD2; J gene: TRBJ2-7; V gene: TRBV9; clone size: many; CDR3 DNA: TGTGCCAGCAGCGTAGCGGGGGGGGAGGGGAACGAGCAGTACTTC; CDR3 protein: CASSVAGGEGNEQYF
D gene: -; J gene: TRBJ2-5; V gene: TRBV28; clone size: -; CDR3 DNA: TGTGCCAGCAGTAACGCGGGACCGGCTTTATTTGGGACCCAGTACTTC; CDR3 protein: CASSNAGPALFGTQYF
D gene: TRBD2; J gene: TRBJ2-7; V gene: TRBV20-1; clone size: many; CDR3 DNA: TGCAGTGCCTACGGGGGGGCTCGGGACGAGCAGTACTTC; CDR3 protein: CSAYGGARDEQYF
D gene: TRBD1; J gene: TRBJ2-2; V gene: TRBV24-1; clone size: many; CDR3 DNA: TGTGCCACCAGTGGGGACAGGGACACCGGGGAGCTGTTTTTT; CDR3 protein: CATSGDRDTGELFF
D gene: -; J gene: TRBJ2-7; V gene: TRBV24-1; clone size: many; CDR3 DNA: TGTGCCACCGGCGGACCGGCCGAAGACGAGCAGTACTTC; CDR3 protein: CATGGPAEDEQYF
D gene: TRBD2; J gene: TRBJ2-7; V gene: TRBV20-1; clone size: many; CDR3 DNA: TGCAGTGCTAGAGTAGGTAGCGGGAAGTCCTACGAGCAGTACTTC; CDR3 protein: CSARVGSGKSYEQYF
D gene: TRBD1; J gene: TRBJ2-5; V gene: TRBV24-1; clone size: many; CDR3 DNA: TGTGCCACCAGTGATTTGCAGGGGGTCCAAGAGACCCAGTACTTC; CDR3 protein: CATSDLQGVQETQYF
D gene: -; J gene: TRBJ2-7; V gene: TRBV12-3/TRBV12-4; clone size: many; CDR3 DNA: TGTGCCAGCAGTTCAAAGTGGGGGGACTCTCCGGCTTACGAGCAGTACTTC; CDR3 protein: CASSSKWGDSPAYEQYF
D gene: TRBD1; J gene: TRBJ2-2; V gene: TRBV24-1; clone size: many; CDR3 DNA: TGTGCCACCAGTGACACCAACACAGGGGGAAACACCGGGGAGCTGTTTTTT; CDR3 protein: CATSDTNTGGNTGELFF
D gene: -; J gene: TRBJ1-1; V gene: TRBV20-1; clone size: -; CDR3 DNA: TGCAGTGCTAGCCCGCAGGTAGGGGTGAACACTGAAGCTTTCTTT; CDR3 protein: CSASPQVGVNTEAFF
D gene: TRBD1; J gene: TRBJ2-5; V gene: TRBV20-1; clone size: few; CDR3 DNA: TGCAGTGCTAGTCCCGACAGGGGTGGAGAGACCCAGTACTTC; CDR3 protein: CSASPDRGGETQYF